Listed below are T cell receptor beta chains from one sample, sequenced in a study of immune heterogeneity within non-small cell lung tumors. TCRdb processed the multiplex PCR reads anew with MiXCR; each CDR3 protein has one entry. In the table there are about 4,600 distinct CDR3 sequences, 36% of which are singletons. Sequenced sample: lung tumor tissue. These receptors all stem from a woman between 50 and 59 years old with non-small cell lung cancer. The CDR3 runs from the conserved cysteine through the conserved F or W. The D gene is left open where the match is weak. Clone size is not always given. Where it is, it says once, few, many or a class for expanded clones.

size | length | J | D | V | CDR3 | DNA
many | 16 | TRBJ2-1 | TRBD1 | TRBV24-1 | CATSDLLATGDNEQFF | TGTGCCACCAGTGACCTTCTTGCGACAGGGGACAATGAGCAGTTCTTC
NA | 15 | TRBJ1-2 | NA | TRBV9 | CASSLRRDPGYGYTF | TGTGCCAGCAGCTTAAGGCGGGACCCGGGCTATGGCTACACCTTC
medium-sized | 16 | TRBJ2-7 | NA | TRBV5-1 | CASSLVVGQPSYEQYF | TGCGCCAGCAGCTTGGTGGTAGGACAGCCGAGTTACGAGCAGTACTTC
medium-sized | 14 | TRBJ1-1 | NA | TRBV28 | CASKPTDSWTEAFF | TGTGCCAGCAAACCAACAGATTCGTGGACTGAAGCTTTCTTT
NA | 15 | TRBJ1-1 | NA | TRBV20-1 | CSARDLAQAILEAFF | TGCAGTGCTAGAGATCTAGCGCAGGCGATTCTTGAAGCTTTCTTT
many | 14 | TRBJ2-5 | TRBD2 | TRBV3-1 | CASSPTSGKETQYF | TGTGCCAGCAGCCCGACTAGCGGGAAGGAGACCCAGTACTTC
NA | 16 | TRBJ2-3 | NA | TRBV3-1 | CASSQIRGLEGDTQYF | TGTGCCAGCAGCCAAATCAGGGGCCTGGAGGGCGATACGCAGTATTTT
NA | 12 | TRBJ2-7 | NA | TRBV20-1 | CSATRQTYEQYF | TGCAGTGCTACCAGACAGACATACGAGCAGTACTTC
medium-sized | 13 | TRBJ1-1 | TRBD1 | TRBV28 | CASRLTGVTEAFF | TGTGCCAGCAGATTGACAGGGGTAACTGAAGCTTTCTTT
NA | 14 | TRBJ2-3 | NA | TRBV5-1 | CSSSLPEPTDTQYF | TGCTCCAGCAGCTTGCCCGAACCCACAGATACGCAGTATTTT
medium-sized | 14 | TRBJ2-3 | NA | TRBV5-1 | CASSLPELTDTQYF | TGCGCCAGCAGCTTGCCCGAACTCACAGATACGCAGTATTTT
NA | 14 | TRBJ2-7 | TRBD1 | TRBV20-1 | CSATTGTGGREQYF | TGCAGTGCTACTACCGGGACAGGGGGGAGGGAGCAGTACTTC
once | 15 | TRBJ1-4 | TRBD1 | TRBV7-2 | CDSSRSGQGGEKLFF | TGTGACAGCAGCCGGAGTGGACAGGGGGGGGAAAAACTGTTTTTT
medium-sized | 16 | TRBJ2-7 | TRBD1 | TRBV20-1 | CSAILQGAYQSYEQYF | TGCAGTGCTATACTACAGGGGGCGTACCAGTCCTACGAGCAGTACTTC
few | 16 | TRBJ2-5 | TRBD2 | TRBV9 | CASSPGLAGVQETQYF | TGTGCCAGCAGCCCGGGACTAGCGGGCGTTCAAGAGACCCAGTACTTC
NA | 13 | TRBJ2-1 | NA | TRBV11-2 | CASSYTRGGEQFF | TGTGCCAGCAGCTACACTAGGGGGGGGGAGCAGTTCTTC
NA | 12 | TRBJ2-2 | NA | TRBV5-1 | CASSLQVGELFF | TGCGCCAGCAGCTTGCAAGTGGGGGAGCTGTTTTTT
NA | 17 | TRBJ1-5 | NA | TRBV27 | CASSFAGGPYSNQPQHF | TGTGCCAGCAGTTTTGCGGGGGGCCCTTATAGCAATCAGCCCCAGCATTTT
medium-sized | 15 | TRBJ2-7 | TRBD2 | TRBV19 | CASSIVTSGSNEQYF | TGTGCCAGTAGTATAGTCACTAGCGGGAGTAACGAGCAGTACTTC
medium-sized | 14 | TRBJ1-6 | TRBD1 | TRBV18 | CASSPGQGNSPLHF | TGTGCCAGCTCACCCGGACAGGGGAATTCACCCCTCCACTTT
medium-sized | 13 | TRBJ1-2 | NA | TRBV6-5 | CASTYSADRGYTF | TGTGCCAGCACTTACAGCGCCGATCGAGGCTACACCTTC
NA | 16 | TRBJ2-1 | NA | TRBV28 | CASSLDRGPSYNEQFF | TGTGCCAGCAGTTTAGACCGGGGACCGTCCTACAATGAGCAGTTCTTC
medium-sized | 15 | TRBJ2-3 | NA | TRBV11-2 | CASSLAGWATDTQYF | TGTGCCAGCAGCTTAGCGGGCTGGGCCACAGATACGCAGTATTTT
medium-sized | 14 | TRBJ2-7 | NA | TRBV12-3/TRBV12-4 | CASRNLGRTYEQYF | TGTGCCAGCAGAAACCTCGGGCGGACCTACGAGCAGTACTTC
few | 13 | TRBJ2-5 | NA | TRBV25-1 | CASSESASETQYF | TGTGCCAGCAGTGAATCGGCGTCTGAGACCCAGTACTTC
medium-sized | 17 | TRBJ2-3 | TRBD2 | TRBV13 | CASSSPLGLALADTQYF | TGTGCCAGCAGCTCTCCGTTGGGACTAGCGTTAGCAGATACGCAGTATTTT
many | 14 | TRBJ2-5 | TRBD1 | TRBV28 | CASSFQGAWETQYF | TGTGCCAGCAGTTTCCAGGGGGCTTGGGAGACCCAGTACTTC
NA | 14 | TRBJ2-2 | NA | TRBV5-1 | CASSFYPTSGELFF | TGCGCCAGCAGCTTCTACCCGACCTCTGGGGAGCTGTTTTTT
NA | 14 | TRBJ2-1 | NA | TRBV29-1 | CSVTAGPIYNEQFF | TGCAGCGTTACGGCGGGACCGATCTACAATGAGCAGTTCTTC
NA | 16 | TRBJ2-1 | TRBD2 | TRBV5-1 | CASSSTSGPAYNEQFF | TGCGCCAGCAGCTCGACTAGCGGGCCTGCATACAATGAGCAGTTCTTC
NA | 14 | TRBJ1-1 | TRBD1 | TRBV3-1 | CASSLGTGNTEAFF | TGTGCCAGCAGCCTCGGGACAGGGAACACTGAAGCTTTCTTT
few | 14 | TRBJ2-7 | NA | TRBV7-6 | CASSSDAGGYEQYF | TGTGCCAGCAGCTCGGACGCCGGGGGCTACGAGCAGTACTTC
medium-sized | 16 | TRBJ1-6 | TRBD1 | TRBV5-1 | CASSLRTGSYNSPLHF | TGCGCCAGCAGCCTACGGACAGGGTCCTATAATTCACCCCTCCACTTT
medium-sized | 17 | TRBJ1-5 | NA | TRBV12-3/TRBV12-4 | CASSFDSPSQYNQPQHF | TGTGCCAGCAGTTTTGATTCCCCCAGCCAGTACAATCAGCCCCAGCATTTT
medium-sized | 12 | TRBJ1-6 | NA | TRBV24-1 | CATSDFKRALHF | TGTGCCACCAGTGATTTTAAAAGGGCCCTCCACTTT
few | 14 | TRBJ1-4 | NA | TRBV18 | CTSSPSATGEKLFF | TGTACCAGCTCACCATCGGCCACTGGTGAAAAACTGTTTTTT
NA | 13 | TRBJ2-7 | NA | TRBV6-1 | CASRRFTAYEQYF | TGTGCCAGCCGAAGATTTACAGCTTACGAGCAGTACTTC
medium-sized | 13 | TRBJ2-2 | NA | TRBV20-1 | CSARGPNTGELFF | TGCAGTGCTAGGGGGCCGAACACCGGGGAGCTGTTTTTT
NA | 14 | TRBJ1-1 | NA | TRBV29-1 | CSVEGQGKVTEAFF | TGCAGCGTTGAGGGGCAGGGGAAGGTCACTGAAGCTTTCTTT
many | 13 | TRBJ2-5 | NA | TRBV4-1 | CASSPPHRETQYF | TGCGCCAGCAGCCCCCCTCACCGGGAGACCCAGTACTTC
many | 14 | TRBJ1-4 | NA | TRBV12-3/TRBV12-4 | CASNLQGPNEKLFF | TGTGCCAGCAACCTACAGGGTCCTAATGAAAAACTGTTTTTT
NA | 16 | TRBJ2-1 | NA | TRBV27 | CGSSPRRAGLYNEQFF | TGTGGCAGCTCCCCACGCAGGGCAGGCCTCTACAATGAGCAGTTCTTC
large | 14 | TRBJ1-6 | NA | TRBV3-1 | CASTFSIDNSPLHF | TGTGCCAGCACCTTCAGTATCGATAATTCACCCCTCCACTTT
NA | 22 | TRBJ2-7 | TRBD2 | TRBV7-8 | CASSLRTPAGGAFGLAGYEQYF | TGTGCCAGCAGCTTACGAACTCCAGCAGGGGGCGCCTTCGGACTAGCGGGATACGAGCAGTACTTC
many | 13 | TRBJ2-3 | NA | TRBV11-3 | CASSPQPTDTQYF | TGTGCCAGCAGCCCCCAACCGACAGATACGCAGTATTTT
NA | 15 | TRBJ1-5 | TRBD1 | TRBV4-1 | CASSQWDRDNQPQHF | TGCGCCAGCAGCCAGTGGGACAGGGACAATCAGCCCCAGCATTTT
medium-sized | 15 | TRBJ1-5 | NA | TRBV19 | CASSMDARGWQPQHF | TGTGCCAGTAGTATGGACGCACGTGGGTGGCAGCCCCAGCATTTT
NA | 13 | TRBJ1-1 | TRBD1 | TRBV20-1 | CSPKGQPNTEAFF | TGCAGTCCCAAGGGACAGCCGAACACTGAAGCTTTCTTT
medium-sized | 15 | TRBJ2-2 | NA | TRBV30 | CAWSLAGWDTGELFF | TGTGCCTGGAGTCTCGCTGGCTGGGACACCGGGGAGCTGTTTTTT
medium-sized | 17 | TRBJ2-3 | TRBD2 | TRBV11-3 | CASSTRKTSGGKDTQYF | TGTGCCAGCAGCACTCGAAAGACTAGCGGGGGGAAAGATACGCAGTATTTT
medium-sized | 17 | TRBJ1-3 | TRBD1 | TRBV20-1 | CSATTEEQGLRGNTIYF | TGCAGTGCCACCACCGAGGAACAGGGGTTGAGGGGAAACACCATATATTTT
NA | 15 | TRBJ2-3 | TRBD2 | TRBV7-2 | CASSLMTSAADTQYF | TGTGCCAGCAGCTTAATGACTAGCGCGGCCGATACGCAGTATTTT
many | 16 | TRBJ2-1 | TRBD2 | TRBV11-2 | CASSLDLGGPRLLQFF | TGTGCCAGCAGCTTAGATCTGGGAGGGCCTCGTCTCCTCCAGTTCTTC
NA | 15 | TRBJ1-1 | NA | TRBV28 | CASSAEQGAGIEAFF | TGTGCCAGCAGTGCCGAACAAGGGGCCGGCATTGAAGCTTTCTTT
few | 11 | TRBJ2-1 | TRBD2 | TRBV10-3 | CAIGRENEQFF | TGTGCCATCGGGCGGGAGAATGAGCAGTTCTTC
NA | 18 | TRBJ2-7 | NA | TRBV4-1 | CAISQERSIQRSPYEQYF | TGCGCCATCAGCCAAGAACGAAGTATCCAGCGGAGTCCCTACGAGCAGTACTTC
medium-sized | 14 | TRBJ2-3 | NA | TRBV7-2 | CASSLDQGADTQYF | TGTGCCAGCAGCTTAGATCAAGGGGCAGATACGCAGTATTTT